This T cell receptor (beta chain) is drawn from a study of T cell responses to AZD1222 COVID-19 vaccine. The CDR3 contains 13 residues. Trimming removed 0 bases from V and 10 bases from J, with 13 bases in between. The germline V gene encodes CDR1 SGHRS and CDR2 YFSETQ. Turning to this clone: Its matching antigen is unknown.

Sequencing was performed with immunoSEQ multiplex PCR; in TCRdb, only in-frame clones are kept and a portion is missing. The sample carries roughly 58,000 clones, 75% to 90% recorded once. Study conclusions and caveats: Clonal diversity was possibly underestimated, and the donors were mostly white British, with more females.

The rearrangement links TRBV5-1 to TRBJ1-2, with a possible D match to TRBD1 (5 bases). Sequences were derived from peripheral blood, sampled 28 days after the second AZD1222 dose. The clonotype comes from an adult who received the AZD1222 COVID-19 vaccine. The CDR3 DNA sequence: TGCGCCAGCAGCTTGGGCCCAGGGTCAACCTACACCTTC. Protein sequence: CASSLGPGSTYTF.